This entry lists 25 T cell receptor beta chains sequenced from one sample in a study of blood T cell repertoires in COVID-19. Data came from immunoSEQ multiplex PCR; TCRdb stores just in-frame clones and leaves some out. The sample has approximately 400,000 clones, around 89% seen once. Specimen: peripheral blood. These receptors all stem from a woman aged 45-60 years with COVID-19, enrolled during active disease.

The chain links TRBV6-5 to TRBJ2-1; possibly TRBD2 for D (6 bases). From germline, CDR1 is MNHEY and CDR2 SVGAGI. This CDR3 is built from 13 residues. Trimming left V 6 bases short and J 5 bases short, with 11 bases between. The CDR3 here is CASSVRENNEQFF. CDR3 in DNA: TGTGCCAGCAGCGTCCGGGAGAACAATGAGCAGTTCTTC.

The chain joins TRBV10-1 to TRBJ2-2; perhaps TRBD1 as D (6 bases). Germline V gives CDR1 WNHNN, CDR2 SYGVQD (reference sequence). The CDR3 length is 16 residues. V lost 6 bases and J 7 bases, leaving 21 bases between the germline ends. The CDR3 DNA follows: TGCGCCAGCAGCCTGAACAGGGCCCCTCAAAACGGGGAGCTGTTTTTT. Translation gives CASSLNRAPQNGELFF.

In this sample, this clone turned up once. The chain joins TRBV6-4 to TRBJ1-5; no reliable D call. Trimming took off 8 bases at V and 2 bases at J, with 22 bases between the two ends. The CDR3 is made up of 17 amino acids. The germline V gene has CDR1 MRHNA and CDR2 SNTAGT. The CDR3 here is CASFFPASRRGNQPQHF. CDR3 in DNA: TGTGCCAGCTTTTTTCCCGCGTCCCGACGGGGCAATCAGCCCCAGCATTTT.

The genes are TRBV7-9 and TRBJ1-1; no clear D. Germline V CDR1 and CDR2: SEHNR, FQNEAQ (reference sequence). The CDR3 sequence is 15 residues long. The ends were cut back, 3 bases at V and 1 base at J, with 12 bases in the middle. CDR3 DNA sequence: TGTGCCAGCAGCTTGGCAGTTGCTTGGAACACTGAAGCTTTCTTT. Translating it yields CASSLAVAWNTEAFF.

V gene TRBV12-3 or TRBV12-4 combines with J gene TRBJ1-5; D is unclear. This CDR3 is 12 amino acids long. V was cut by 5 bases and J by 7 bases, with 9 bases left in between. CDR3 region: CASSTRKQPQHF. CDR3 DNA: TGTGCCAGCAGTACCAGAAAGCAGCCCCAGCATTTT.

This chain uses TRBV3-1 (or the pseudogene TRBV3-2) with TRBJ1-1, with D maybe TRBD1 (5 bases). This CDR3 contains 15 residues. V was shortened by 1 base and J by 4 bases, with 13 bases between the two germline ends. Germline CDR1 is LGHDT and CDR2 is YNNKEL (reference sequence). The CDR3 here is CASSQAPGQSTEAFF. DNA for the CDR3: TGTGCCAGCAGCCAAGCGCCAGGGCAGAGCACTGAAGCTTTCTTT.

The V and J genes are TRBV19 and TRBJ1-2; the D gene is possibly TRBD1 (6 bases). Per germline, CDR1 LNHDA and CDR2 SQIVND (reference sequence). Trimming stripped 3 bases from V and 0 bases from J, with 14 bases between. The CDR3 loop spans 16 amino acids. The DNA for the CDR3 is TGTGCCAGTAGTATCCAACAGGGCCTTGCTAACTATGGCTACACCTTC. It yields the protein CASSIQQGLANYGYTF.

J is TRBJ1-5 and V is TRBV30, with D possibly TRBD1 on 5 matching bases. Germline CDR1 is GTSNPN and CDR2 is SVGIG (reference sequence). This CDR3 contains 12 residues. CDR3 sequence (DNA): TGTGCGCTTGGGGGGAATCATCAGCCCCAGCATTTT. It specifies CALGGNHQPQHF. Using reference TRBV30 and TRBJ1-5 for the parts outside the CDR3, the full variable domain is SQTIHQWPATLVQPVGSPLSLECTVEGTSNPNLYWYRQAAGRGLQLLFYSVGIGQISSEVPQNLSASRPQDRQFILSSKKLLLSDSGFYLCALGGNHQPQHFGDGTRLSIL.

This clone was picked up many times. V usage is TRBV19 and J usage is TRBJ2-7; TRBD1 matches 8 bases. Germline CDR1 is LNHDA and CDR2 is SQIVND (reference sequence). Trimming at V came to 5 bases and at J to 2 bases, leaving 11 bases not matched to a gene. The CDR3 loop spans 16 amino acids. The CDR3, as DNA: TGTGCCAGTAGTTTTTCTTCCGGGACAGGAACCTACGAGCAGTACTTC. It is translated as CASSFSSGTGTYEQYF.

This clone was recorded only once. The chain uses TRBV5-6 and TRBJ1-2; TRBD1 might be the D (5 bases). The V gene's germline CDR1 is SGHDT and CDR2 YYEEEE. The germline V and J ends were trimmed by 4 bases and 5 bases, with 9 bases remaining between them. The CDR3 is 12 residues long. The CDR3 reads CASSLGTYGYTF. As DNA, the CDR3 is TGTGCCAGCAGCCTCGGGACTTATGGCTACACCTTC. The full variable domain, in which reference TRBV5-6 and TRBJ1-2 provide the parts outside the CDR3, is DAGVTQSPTHLIKTRGQQVTLRCSPKSGHDTVSWYQQALGQGPQFIFQYYEEEERQRGNFPDRFSGHQFPNYSSELNVNALLLGDSALYLCASSLGTYGYTFGSGTRLTVV.

CDR3 sequence reads: CASSIENRREAFF. Written as DNA, the CDR3 is TGTGCCAGTAGTATAGAGAACAGGCGCGAGGCTTTCTTT. This chain uses TRBV19 with TRBJ1-1; D may be TRBD1 (5 bases). Germline V gene data show CDR1 as LNHDA and CDR2 as SQIVND (reference sequence). Trimming took 0 bases from V and 11 from J, leaving 13 bases between them. CDR3 length equals 13 residues.

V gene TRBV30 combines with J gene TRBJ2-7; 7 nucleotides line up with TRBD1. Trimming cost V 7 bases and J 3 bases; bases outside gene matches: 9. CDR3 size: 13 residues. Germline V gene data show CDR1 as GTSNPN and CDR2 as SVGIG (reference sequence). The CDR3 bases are TGTGCCTACCAATTGGGACAGTTCTACGAGCAGTACTTC. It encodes CAYQLGQFYEQYF.

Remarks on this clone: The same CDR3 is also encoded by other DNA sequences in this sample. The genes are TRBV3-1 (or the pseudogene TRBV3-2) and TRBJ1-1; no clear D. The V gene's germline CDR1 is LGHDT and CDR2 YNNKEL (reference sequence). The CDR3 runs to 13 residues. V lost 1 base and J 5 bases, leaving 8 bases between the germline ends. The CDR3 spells CASSQVPGTEAFF. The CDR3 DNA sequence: TGTGCCAGCAGCCAAGTCCCGGGTACTGAAGCTTTCTTT.

In nucleotides, the CDR3 is TGTGCCAGCAGTGCGCGGAGGGCCAACACCTTC. As protein: CASSARRANTF. The chain combines TRBV2 with TRBJ1-2, with D uncertain. Trimming pared 4 bases from V and 12 bases from J, leaving 12 bases between. This CDR3 comprises 11 residues. The germline V gene has CDR1 SNHLY and CDR2 FYNNEI.

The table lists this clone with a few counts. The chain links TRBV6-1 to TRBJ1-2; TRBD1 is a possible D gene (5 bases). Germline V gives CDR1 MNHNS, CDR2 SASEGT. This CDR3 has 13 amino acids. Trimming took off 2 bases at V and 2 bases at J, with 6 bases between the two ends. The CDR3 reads CASSESGNYGYTF. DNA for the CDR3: TGTGCCAGCAGTGAATCAGGGAACTATGGCTACACCTTC.

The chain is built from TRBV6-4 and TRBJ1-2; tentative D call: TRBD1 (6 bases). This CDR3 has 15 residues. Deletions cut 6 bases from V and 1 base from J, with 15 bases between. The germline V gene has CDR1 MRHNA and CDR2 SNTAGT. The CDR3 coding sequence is TGTGCCAGCAGGGCGGAGCAGGACAGTAACTATGGCTACACCTTC. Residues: CASRAEQDSNYGYTF.

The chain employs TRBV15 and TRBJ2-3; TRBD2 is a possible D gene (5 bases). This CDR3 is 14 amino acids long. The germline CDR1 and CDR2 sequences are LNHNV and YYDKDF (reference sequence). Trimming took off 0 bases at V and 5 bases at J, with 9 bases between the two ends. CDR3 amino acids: CATSRDLRGDTQYF. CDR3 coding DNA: TGTGCCACCAGCAGAGATCTCCGGGGAGATACGCAGTATTTT. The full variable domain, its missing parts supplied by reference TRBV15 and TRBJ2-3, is DAMVIQNPRYQVTQFGKPVTLSCSQTLNHNVMYWYQQKSSQAPKLLFHYYDKDFNNEADTPDNFQSRRPNTSFCFLDIRSPGLGDTAMYLCATSRDLRGDTQYFGPGTRLTVL.

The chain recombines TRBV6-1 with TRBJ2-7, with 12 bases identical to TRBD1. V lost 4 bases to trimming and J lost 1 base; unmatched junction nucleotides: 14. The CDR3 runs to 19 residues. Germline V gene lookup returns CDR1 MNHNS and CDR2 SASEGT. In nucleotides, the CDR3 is TGTGCCAGCAGTGGGCTAACGGGACAGGGGGCTCGGTTTTCCTACGAGCAGTACTTC. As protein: CASSGLTGQGARFSYEQYF.

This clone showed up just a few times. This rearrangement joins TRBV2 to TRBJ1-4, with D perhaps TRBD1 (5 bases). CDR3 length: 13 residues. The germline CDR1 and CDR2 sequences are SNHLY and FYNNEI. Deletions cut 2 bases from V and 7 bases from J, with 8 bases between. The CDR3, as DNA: TGTGCCAGCAGTGAACAGGGCGGTGAAAAACTGTTTTTT. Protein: CASSEQGGEKLFF.

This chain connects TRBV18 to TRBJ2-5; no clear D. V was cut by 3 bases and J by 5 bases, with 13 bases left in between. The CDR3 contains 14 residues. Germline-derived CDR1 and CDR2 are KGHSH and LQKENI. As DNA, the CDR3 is TGTGCCAGCTCACCCCCCCTGGAGTGGGAGACCCAGTACTTC. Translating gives CASSPPLEWETQYF.

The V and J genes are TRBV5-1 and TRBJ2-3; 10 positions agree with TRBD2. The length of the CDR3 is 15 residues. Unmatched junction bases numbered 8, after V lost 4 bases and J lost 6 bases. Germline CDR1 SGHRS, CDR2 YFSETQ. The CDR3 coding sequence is TGCGCCAGCAGCAGATTGGGGACTAGCGCGGATACGCAGTATTTT. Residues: CASSRLGTSADTQYF.

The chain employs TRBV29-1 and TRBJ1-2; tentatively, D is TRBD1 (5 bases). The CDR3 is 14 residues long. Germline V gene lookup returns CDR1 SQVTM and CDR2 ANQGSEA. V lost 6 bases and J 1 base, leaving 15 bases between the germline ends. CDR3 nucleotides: TGCAGCGTCTATACGGGACTCATTAACTATGGCTACACCTTC. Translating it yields CSVYTGLINYGYTF.

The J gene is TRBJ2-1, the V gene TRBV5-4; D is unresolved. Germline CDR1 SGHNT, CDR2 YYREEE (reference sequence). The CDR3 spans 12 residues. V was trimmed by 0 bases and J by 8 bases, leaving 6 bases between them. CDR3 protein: CASSLELDEQFF. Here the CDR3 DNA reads TGTGCCAGCAGCTTGGAGCTGGATGAGCAGTTCTTC.

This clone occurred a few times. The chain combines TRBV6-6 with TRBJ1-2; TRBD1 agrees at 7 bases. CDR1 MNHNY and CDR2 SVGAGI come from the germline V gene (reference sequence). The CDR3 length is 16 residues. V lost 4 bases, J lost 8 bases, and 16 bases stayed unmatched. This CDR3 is CASSFIIGQAKGGYTF. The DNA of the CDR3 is TGTGCCAGCAGTTTTATAATAGGACAGGCCAAGGGAGGCTACACCTTC.

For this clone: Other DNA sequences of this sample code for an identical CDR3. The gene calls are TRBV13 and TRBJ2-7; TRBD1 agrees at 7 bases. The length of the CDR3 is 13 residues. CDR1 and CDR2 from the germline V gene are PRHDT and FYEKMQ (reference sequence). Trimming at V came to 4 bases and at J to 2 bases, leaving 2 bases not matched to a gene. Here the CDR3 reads CASSSGTAYEQYF. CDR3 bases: TGTGCCAGCAGCTCCGGGACAGCCTACGAGCAGTACTTC.